This T cell receptor (beta chain) was captured by sequencing in a study of post-analysis software for immune sequencing data. Study information: The courses of disease that were included comprised relapsing-remitting, secondary progressive and progressive-relapsing multiple sclerosis.

The V end lost 5 bases, the J end lost 4 bases, and 18 bases lay between the germline ends. Germline-derived CDR1 and CDR2 are DFQATT and SNEGSKA (reference sequence). There are 15 residues in the CDR3. This clonotype has a handful of counts. Its antigen is not known. Unique molecular identifiers featured in each of the TCR beta cDNA libraries. T cells numbering about 0.95 to 10 million gave rise to about 490,000 cDNA molecules. Using its own MiXCR run on the PCR reads, TCRdb lists one record per CDR3 protein. This table holds about 820,000 distinct CDR3 sequences, 53% found once. Overall study results and limits: In patients, TRBV5-6, TRBV5-1 and TRBV20-1 belonged to four or five TRBV segments found more frequently than in controls.

Sequencing used blood. The gene calls are TRBV20-1 and TRBJ2-1; either TRBD1 or TRBD2 may fit D (5 bases each). This TCR came from a girl aged 10 to 17 with multiple sclerosis. The CDR3 DNA reads TGCAGTGCTCCGCGTAGGGACGGACAATACAATGAGCAGTTCTTC. Its translation: CSAPRRDGQYNEQFF.